Listed below are T cell receptor gamma chains from one sample, sequenced in a study of gamma delta lymphoproliferative disorders and STAT genes. TCRdb re-called the multiplex PCR reads through CATT. The data contain roughly 500 gamma-chain clones, roughly a quarter of them singletons. The sample taken for sequencing was blood. The receptors shown here come from a human donor in good health. CDR3s include the opening cysteine and the closing phenylalanine or tryptophan.

cdr3_length v_call cdr3_aa
10 TRGV11 CSGGSLCCVF
15 TRGV11 CSGGGQELGKKIKVF
10 TRGV3 CAALRWFKIF
9 TRGV2 CATTNKKLF
10 TRGV2 CATPFRKKLF
11 TRGV11 CACWISYKKLF